This T cell receptor beta chain was retrieved from a study of low-dose radiotherapy and immunotherapy resistance in tumors. The overall study: 1 Gy per fraction was delivered to Cohort 2 every two weeks, for 13 Gy total over 26 weeks. Each two-week cycle included intravenous cyclophosphamide 200 mg/m2, given one day before radiation and immunotherapy. Treatment consisted of nivolumab 240 mg every two weeks and ipilimumab 1 mg/kg every six weeks, given intravenously to patients. A dose of 300 mg of oral aspirin was taken by patients daily for four cycles from cycle 1 day 1.

The CDR3 length is 15 residues. V gave up 5 bases and J gave up 4 bases; unmatched junction bases: 6. Per the germline V gene, CDR1 is LNHDA and CDR2 is SQIVND (reference sequence). Time point indicated: before trial treatment. Covering alpha and beta chains, TRAV- and TRBV-specific primers were used for the first-strand cDNA. TCR amplification used 20 to 25 PCR cycles, a constant-region primer and a V-primer adapter. From the reads, TCRdb called clonotypes with MiXCR, one entry per CDR3 protein. The table includes under 90,000 distinct CDR3 sequences, over 15% detected once. The input for sequencing was PBMCs, taken before treatment. The chain recombines TRBV19 with TRBJ1-5; 9 bases align to TRBD1. This clonotype was obtained from a male donor with prostate cancer. The CDR3 DNA follows: TGTGCCAGTAGTGGAACAGGGGGCCGGAATCAGCCCCAGCATTTT. This sequence encodes CASSGTGGRNQPQHF.